These 30 T cell receptor beta chains share one sample of origin, sequenced in a study of cytomegalovirus exposure and HLA in healthy donors (dated by TCRdb to about 2017). Receptor libraries were prepared by the immunoSEQ multiplex PCR assay. A mixture of 60 forward primers for TCR Vbeta segments and 13 reverse primers for TCR Jbeta segments was used in the multiplex PCR. TCRdb mirrors the immuneACCESS table, restricted to in-frame sequences. Some clones are absent from its copies; in checked studies, under half trace to an unresolved V gene, and the reason for the others is unknown. Recorded for this sample are some 100,000 clones; less than 65% of them occurred a single time. The ten largest clones represent around 5.5% of the sample. Sequenced input: PBMCs. Receptors were obtained from a woman aged 25 to 45 in good health and CMV-seropositive.

This clone has only a few counts. The V and J genes are TRBV18 and TRBJ2-1, with a weak D call TRBD2 (7 bases). CDR3 length: 16 amino acids. Germline V gene data show CDR1 as KGHSH and CDR2 as LQKENI. V shed 0 bases and J shed 0 bases, with 9 bases lying between them. The CDR3 DNA is TGTGCCAGCTCACCACCGGGGGGGGCCTCCTACAATGAGCAGTTCTTC. Amino acids: CASSPPGGASYNEQFF.

The chain joins TRBV2 to TRBJ1-1; D gene unclear. Germline assignment: CDR1 SNHLY and CDR2 FYNNEI. The CDR3 spans 13 residues. Trimming took off 4 bases at V and 4 bases at J, with 10 bases between the two ends. CDR3 region: CASSGERATEAFF. DNA for the CDR3: TGTGCCAGCAGTGGCGAGAGGGCCACTGAAGCTTTCTTT. Full variable domain (outside the CDR3, taken from reference TRBV2 and TRBJ1-1): EPEVTQTPSHQVTQMGQEVILRCVPISNHLYFYWYRQILGQKVEFLVSFYNNEISEKSEIFDDQFSVERPDGSNFTLKIRSTKLEDSAMYFCASSGERATEAFFGQGTRLTVV.

This chain joins TRBV6-4 and TRBJ2-1, with 12 bases matching TRBD1. Germline V gives CDR1 MRHNA, CDR2 SNTAGT. The CDR3 loop spans 14 amino acids. Trimming cost V 7 bases and J 7 bases; bases outside gene matches: 5. The CDR3 DNA reads TGTGCCAGCAACCCGGGACAGGGGGCAAATGAGCAGTTCTTC. As protein: CASNPGQGANEQFF.

This sequence joins TRBV9 and TRBJ2-5, with no clear D. Germline CDR1 and CDR2: SGDLS and YYNGEE. The CDR3 is 14 amino acids. V dropped 4 bases and J dropped 1 base, with 11 bases sitting between them. CDR3 nucleotide sequence: TGTGCCAGCAGCCCCCAGGTCTTCCAAGAGACCCAGTACTTC. This sequence encodes CASSPQVFQETQYF.

The chain employs TRBV5-1 and TRBJ1-1; weak D call: TRBD1 (6 bases). Germline assignment: CDR1 SGHRS and CDR2 YFSETQ. The CDR3 consists of 13 residues. The V gene lost 0 bases and the J gene lost 11 bases, with 14 bases spanning the gap. CDR3 nucleotides: TGCGCCAGCAGCTTGGAGCCAGGGGCTCGTGCTTTCTTT. Translation gives CASSLEPGARAFF.

This chain uses TRBV28 with TRBJ1-2; 10 nucleotides agree with TRBD1. CDR3 length: 15 amino acids. V was pared by 7 bases and J by 4 bases, with 9 bases of the junction left unmatched. Germline CDR1 and CDR2: MDHEN and SYDVKM. CDR3 in amino acids: CASIPAGTGVYGYTF. As DNA, the CDR3 is TGTGCCAGCATCCCGGCCGGGACAGGGGTCTATGGCTACACCTTC.

The rearrangement links TRBV5-4 to TRBJ2-5; 9 nucleotides match TRBD2. Unmatched junction bases numbered 15, after V lost 4 bases and J lost 11 bases. Germline values: CDR1 SGHNT, CDR2 YYREEE (reference sequence). CDR3 length: 15 amino acids. The CDR3 nucleotides are TGTGCCAGCAGCCACGGAGCGGGGGGCCGCGGAGAGCAGTACTTC. This gives the protein CASSHGAGGRGEQYF. Full variable domain (remainder filled in from reference TRBV5-4 and TRBJ2-5): ETGVTQSPTHLIKTRGQQVTLRCSSQSGHNTVSWYQQALGQGPQFIFQYYREEENGRGNFPPRFSGLQFPNYSSELNVNALELDDSALYLCASSHGAGGRGEQYFGPGTRLLVL.

The rearrangement links TRBV2 to TRBJ1-4; D gene uncertain. V dropped 7 bases and J dropped 6 bases, with 15 bases sitting between them. The CDR3 is 14 amino acids. Germline V gene data show CDR1 as SNHLY and CDR2 as FYNNEI. The CDR3 DNA follows: TGTGCCAGCAAGAGGAAGACCGGCGATGAAAAACTGTTTTTT. This sequence encodes CASKRKTGDEKLFF.

The J gene is TRBJ2-1, the V gene TRBV15; a weak D match, TRBD1 (6 bases). Germline V CDR1 and CDR2: LNHNV, YYDKDF (reference sequence). The V and J ends lost 0 bases and 0 bases respectively, with 12 bases between them. The CDR3 extends over 17 amino acids. CDR3: CATSRDLQGSSYNEQFF. CDR3 coding DNA: TGTGCCACCAGCAGAGATCTTCAGGGGTCCTCCTACAATGAGCAGTTCTTC. Based on the CDR3 plus reference TRBV15 and TRBJ2-1, the full variable domain is DAMVIQNPRYQVTQFGKPVTLSCSQTLNHNVMYWYQQKSSQAPKLLFHYYDKDFNNEADTPDNFQSRRPNTSFCFLDIRSPGLGDTAMYLCATSRDLQGSSYNEQFFGPGTRLTVL.

The chain has TRBV18 and TRBJ1-1, with D perhaps matching TRBD1 (6 bases). Germline V gene data show CDR1 as KGHSH and CDR2 as LQKENI. V was clipped by 1 base and J by 1 base, with 7 bases between them. The CDR3 runs to 14 residues. The CDR3 spells CASSPQGENTEAFF. In DNA, the CDR3 is TGTGCCAGCTCACCACAGGGGGAGAACACTGAAGCTTTCTTT.

The chain links TRBV4-2 to TRBJ2-1, with TRBD2 matching over 9 bases. Germline CDR1 reads LGHNA; CDR2 reads YNFKEQ. V lost 0 bases and J lost 11; bases outside the gene matches: 23. This CDR3 region has 20 residues. The CDR3 bases are TGTGCCAGCAGCCAAGAGGTAGCGGGGGAGCTCACTACAATGAGGGAGCAGCAGTTCTTC. As protein: CASSQEVAGELTTMREQQFF.

For this clone: Other DNA sequences within the sample encode an identical CDR3. V gene TRBV27 combines with J gene TRBJ2-7; 8 bases agree with TRBD2. Germline values: CDR1 MNHEY, CDR2 SMNVEV (reference sequence). This CDR3 contains 14 residues. V gave up 5 bases and J gave up 3 bases; unmatched junction bases: 6. Written as DNA, the CDR3 is TGTGCCAGCAGTACCGGGACTAGTCTCTACGAGCAGTACTTC. Residues: CASSTGTSLYEQYF.

The chain uses TRBV18 and TRBJ1-1; TRBD1 matches 7 bases. Germline CDR1 is KGHSH and CDR2 is LQKENI. Germline trimming cut 6 bases from V and 4 bases from J; bases unmatched to any gene: 11. The CDR3 extends over 15 amino acids. CDR3 region: CASSPLKTGSTEAFF. CDR3 bases: TGTGCCAGCTCTCCCCTAAAGACAGGGAGCACTGAAGCTTTCTTT.

This sequence joins TRBV6-5 and TRBJ1-2, with TRBD1 matching over 7 bases. The CDR3 totals 14 residues. Germline V lookup: CDR1 MNHEY, CDR2 SVGAGI. After removal of 6 bases from V and 6 bases from J, the junction contained 10 bases not matched to a gene. The DNA for the CDR3 is TGTGCCAGCAGGACAGACAGGGTACCTCATGGCTACACCTTC. Translating gives CASRTDRVPHGYTF.

The chain combines TRBV5-5 with TRBJ1-2; D remains ambiguous. The CDR3 sequence is 17 residues long. Germline V CDR1 and CDR2: SGHKS, YYEKEE (reference sequence). V lost 1 base, J lost 5 bases, and 21 bases lay in between. CDR3 coding DNA: TGTGCCAGCAGCTTGCCTTTGTCGCCCTCACTTCATTATGGCTACACCTTC. Residues: CASSLPLSPSLHYGYTF.

The genes are TRBV10-2 and TRBJ2-7; D is ambiguous. The CDR3 sequence is 14 residues long. Germline CDR1 and CDR2: WSHSY and SAAADI. The ends were cut back, 6 bases at V and 4 bases at J, with 16 bases in the middle. This chain's CDR3 is CASSIRSRGYEQYF. The CDR3 DNA is TGCGCCAGCAGCATCCGATCCCGCGGATACGAGCAGTACTTC.

The chain couples TRBV9 to TRBJ1-3; 7 nucleotides agree with TRBD1. J gave up 1 base and V 4 bases, and 11 bases lay outside the gene matches. CDR3 length equals 17 residues. The germline CDR1 and CDR2 sequences are SGDLS and YYNGEE. The CDR3 spells CASSSHHGQVSGNTIYF. CDR3 DNA: TGTGCCAGCAGCTCTCATCACGGACAGGTATCTGGAAACACCATATATTTT.

The chain uses TRBV7-3 and TRBJ2-2, with D hard to call. This CDR3 comprises 13 residues. Germline V gene sequence: CDR1 SGHTA, CDR2 FQGTGA. The V end was cut by 5 bases, the J end by 1 base, with 5 bases between. The CDR3 DNA follows: TGTGCCAGCAGCCCTAAGAACACCGGGGAGCTGTTTTTT. This gives the protein CASSPKNTGELFF.

In its sample, this clone was seen a few times. CDR3 DNA sequence: TGTGCCAGCAGGGGGCAGACACAAGATACGCAGTATTTT. It translates to CASRGQTQDTQYF. This rearrangement joins TRBV7-6 to TRBJ2-3; possibly TRBD1 for D (5 bases). V shed 6 bases and J shed 5 bases, with 12 bases lying between them. The CDR3 has 13 residues. Germline CDR1 reads SGHVS; CDR2 reads FNYEAQ.

This sequence joins TRBV7-9 and TRBJ1-6, with a possible D match to TRBD1 (5 bases). From germline, CDR1 is SEHNR and CDR2 FQNEAQ (reference sequence). The CDR3 has 15 residues. Trimming took 5 bases from V and 10 from J, leaving 18 bases between them. Here the CDR3 reads CASSLTGVGGSPLHF. For the CDR3, the DNA is TGTGCCAGCAGCCTAACAGGTGTCGGTGGATCACCCCTCCACTTT.

This clone has only a few counts. The V call is TRBV6-6, the J call TRBJ2-1, with D tentatively TRBD1 (6 bases). Germline CDR1 is MNHNY and CDR2 is SVGAGI (reference sequence). The CDR3 length is 16 residues. With 7 bases removed from V and 3 bases from J, the gap between germline ends came to 19 bases. The CDR3, as DNA: TGTGCCAGCATCCCCGGTAAGGGGGTTCGCTACAATGAGCAGTTCTTC. Residues: CASIPGKGVRYNEQFF.

V gene TRBV6-1 combines with J gene TRBJ1-1; D is undetermined. The CDR3 contains 13 residues. V was clipped by 7 bases and J by 0 bases, with 9 bases between them. Germline V CDR1 and CDR2: MNHNS, SASEGT. The DNA of the CDR3 is TGTGCCAGCACACAGACACTGAACACTGAAGCTTTCTTT. It codes for CASTQTLNTEAFF.

The J gene is TRBJ2-1, the V gene TRBV9, with 7 positions matching TRBD2. This CDR3 has 14 amino acids. Germline V gene lookup returns CDR1 SGDLS and CDR2 YYNGEE. The V and J ends lost 4 bases and 14 bases, in that order; junction bases with no gene match: 15. CDR3 loop: CASSTRGWGGEEFF. In nucleotides, the CDR3 is TGTGCCAGCAGCACAAGAGGGTGGGGGGGAGAGGAGTTCTTC. Combining the CDR3 with reference TRBV9 and TRBJ2-1 gives the whole variable domain DSGVTQTPKHLITATGQRVTLRCSPRSGDLSVYWYQQSLDQGLQFLIQYYNGEERAKGNILERFSAQQFPDLHSELNLSSLELGDSALYFCASSTRGWGGEEFFGPGTRLTVL.

The chain is built from TRBV2 and TRBJ1-1; 8 bases agree with TRBD1. V dropped 5 bases and J dropped 4; count of bases not matched to a gene: 6. Germline lookup yields CDR1 SNHLY and CDR2 FYNNEI. The CDR3 runs to 14 residues. In DNA, the CDR3 is TGTGCCAGCAGTCGGACAGGGATGGGCACTGAAGCTTTCTTT. Translating gives CASSRTGMGTEAFF.

The chain combines TRBV18 with TRBJ1-6, with no clear D. Germline V gene data show CDR1 as KGHSH and CDR2 as LQKENI. Trimming removed 2 bases at V and 9 bases at J, with 11 bases between. The CDR3 extends over 14 amino acids. CDR3 residues: CASSPGMRGSPLHF. For the CDR3, the DNA is TGTGCCAGCTCACCAGGGATGCGGGGTTCACCCCTCCACTTT.

The table lists this clone with many counts. The V and J genes are TRBV6-1 and TRBJ2-7; 7 bases align to TRBD1. The J segment lost 1 base and the V segment lost 1 base, leaving 4 bases of the junction unmatched. The CDR3 consists of 15 residues. Germline V gene lookup returns CDR1 MNHNS and CDR2 SASEGT. The CDR3: CASSEDETGSYEQYF. The CDR3 DNA reads as TGTGCCAGCAGTGAAGATGAGACAGGGTCCTACGAGCAGTACTTC.

The chain joins TRBV4-3 to TRBJ2-1; possibly TRBD2 for D (7 bases). V lost 4 bases and J lost 6, with 19 bases in between. CDR3 length: 16 residues. Germline CDR1 reads LGHNA; CDR2 reads YSLEER. The CDR3 nucleotides are TGCGCCAGCAGCCGCCTGTCCGGGGGGCAAGGCAATGAGCAGTTCTTC. This encodes CASSRLSGGQGNEQFF.

The sample holds one count of this clone. The chain links TRBV28 to TRBJ2-5; D might be TRBD1 (6 bases). The DNA end favors TRBJ2-7, so the J call may be wrong. This CDR3 spans 14 amino acids. Looked up from germline, CDR1 is MDHEN and CDR2 is SYDVKM. CDR3 nucleotide sequence: TGTGCCAGCAGTCAAATCCGGGACAAGAACGAGCAGTACTTC. It is translated as CASSQIRDKNEQYF.

Only a few counts were recorded for this clone. The V call is TRBV28, the J call TRBJ1-1, with D unclear. This CDR3 comprises 13 residues. V was trimmed by 3 bases and J by 4 bases, leaving 9 bases between them. Germline assignment: CDR1 MDHEN and CDR2 SYDVKM. CDR3 amino acids: CASSFGRSTEAFF. CDR3 DNA: TGTGCCAGCAGTTTCGGGAGGTCCACTGAAGCTTTCTTT. Looking up the rest from reference TRBV28 and TRBJ1-1 gives the full variable domain: DVKVTQSSRYLVKRTGEKVFLECVQDMDHENMFWYRQDPGLGLRLIYFSYDVKMKEKGDIPEGYSVSREKKERFSLILESASTNQTSMYLCASSFGRSTEAFFGQGTRLTVV.

V gene TRBV19 combines with J gene TRBJ1-5, with 10 positions matching TRBD1. Germline lookup yields CDR1 LNHDA and CDR2 SQIVND (reference sequence). V trimming: 6 bases; J trimming: 4 bases; junction bases outside the gene matches: 9. The CDR3 is 16 amino acids. As DNA, the CDR3 is TGTGCCAGTAGCCCGGGACAGGGGCTTCTGAATCAGCCCCAGCATTTT. Translating gives CASSPGQGLLNQPQHF.